These 29 T cell receptor beta chains share one sample of origin, sequenced in a study of T cells expressing NK-cell markers. For each CDR3 protein, TCRdb gives one entry from its re-call of the 5' RACE reads, without DNA. This sample's clone table lists 200,000 to 300,000 distinct CDR3 sequences. Specimen: blood T cells: a sorted CD56 or NKG2C T cell subset, CD4+ or CD8+ T cells, or bulk PBMC T cells (not recorded which). The receptors stem from a woman aged 18-70 years in good health.

The genes are TRBV3-1 and TRBJ2-3; TCRdb's D call, TRBD1, is unchecked because there is no DNA. This CDR3 is built from 16 residues. Germline V gene sequence: CDR1 LGHDT, CDR2 YNNKEL (reference sequence). Here the CDR3 reads CASSQDNSGASDTQYF.

This CDR3 is CASIYTGGAEQYF. The chain uses TRBV2 and TRBJ2-7; without DNA, the TCRdb call of TRBD1 cannot be checked. Germline V CDR1 and CDR2: SNHLY, FYNNEI. The length of the CDR3 is 13 residues.

The V gene is TRBV9, the J gene TRBJ2-5; TCRdb returns TRBD2, unconfirmable since there is no DNA. The CDR3 runs 17 residues. Germline loops: CDR1 SGDLS, CDR2 YYNGEE. The CDR3: CASSVGTSGGKVETQYF. The entire variable domain, with the rest obtained from reference TRBV9 and TRBJ2-5, is as follows: DSGVTQTPKHLITATGQRVTLRCSPRSGDLSVYWYQQSLDQGLQFLIQYYNGEERAKGNILERFSAQQFPDLHSELNLSSLELGDSALYFCASSVGTSGGKVETQYFGPGTRLLVL.

The chain recombines TRBV6-2 or TRBV6-3 with TRBJ2-1; the D call from TCRdb, TRBD2, cannot be confirmed without DNA. CDR3 size: 15 residues. Germline CDR1 MNHEY, CDR2 SVGEGT. CDR3 sequence reads: CASRKRTSGKNEQFF.

The chain joins TRBV12-3 or TRBV12-4 to TRBJ1-4. The CDR3 has 15 residues. CDR3 residues: CASSLDGTTNEKLFF.

The V and J genes are TRBV29-1 and TRBJ2-3; no DNA is available, so the TRBD1 call from TCRdb remains unchecked. The CDR3 runs 14 residues. CDR1 is SQVTM, CDR2 ANQGSEA, per germline. CDR3 residues: CSVHDRGRKDTQYF.

The chain links TRBV24-1 to TRBJ1-2; the TCRdb call, TRBD1, lacks DNA for checking. CDR1 is KGHDR, CDR2 SFDVKD, per germline. This CDR3 has 13 residues. Here the CDR3 reads CAISQGLPYGYTF.

V and J are TRBV7-9 and TRBJ2-1; no DNA is available, so the TRBD2 call from TCRdb remains unchecked. Germline V gives CDR1 SEHNR, CDR2 FQNEAQ (reference sequence). CDR3 size: 17 residues. This CDR3 is CASSLGTSGRSYNEQFF. Full variable domain (outside the CDR3, taken from reference TRBV7-9 and TRBJ2-1): DTGVSQNPRHKITKRGQNVTFRCDPISEHNRLYWYRQTLGQGPEFLTYFQNEAQLEKSRLLSDRFSAERPKGSFSTLEIQRTEQGDSAMYLCASSLGTSGRSYNEQFFGPGTRLTVL.

V and J are TRBV7-8 and TRBJ2-1; TCRdb returns TRBD1, unconfirmable since there is no DNA. The CDR3 covers 13 residues. The germline CDR1 and CDR2 sequences are SGHVS and FQNEAQ. The CDR3 loop reads CASSLGADNEQFF.

This chain connects TRBV12-3 or TRBV12-4 to TRBJ2-1; TCRdb proposes TRBD2, but this gene call is untestable without DNA. The CDR3 loop spans 15 amino acids. The chain's CDR3 is CASSSETSGRNEQFF.

This chain connects TRBV19 to TRBJ2-3; the D gene TCRdb calls, TRBD1, cannot be checked with no DNA. CDR3 length: 14 amino acids. The germline V gene has CDR1 LNHDA and CDR2 SQIVND (reference sequence). CDR3 residues: CASSIAGEEDTQYF.

V usage is TRBV20-1 and J usage is TRBJ2-2; the TRBD1 assignment by TCRdb is unverifiable without DNA. The CDR3 loop spans 12 amino acids. Germline lookup yields CDR1 DFQATT and CDR2 SNEGSKA (reference sequence). The CDR3 here is CSSGGDTGELFF.

The gene calls are TRBV20-1 and TRBJ2-5; lacking DNA, the TRBD2 call made by TCRdb goes unchecked. The CDR3 is made up of 18 amino acids. Germline lookup yields CDR1 DFQATT and CDR2 SNEGSKA (reference sequence). The CDR3 sequence is CSARDPNSASGLEETQYF.

The gene calls are TRBV7-2 and TRBJ2-3; TCRdb gives TRBD1 as the D gene, but with no DNA this cannot be confirmed. From germline, CDR1 is SGHTA and CDR2 FQGNSA. CDR3 size: 15 residues. The CDR3 is CASSGRTVSTDTQYF.

The chain couples TRBV18 to TRBJ2-1; TCRdb designates TRBD2, a call that cannot be tested without DNA. The CDR3 extends over 15 amino acids. Germline V gives CDR1 KGHSH, CDR2 LQKENI. The CDR3 loop reads CASSRLALNYNEQFF.

The rearrangement uses TRBV7-6 and TRBJ2-1; the D call of TRBD2 rests on TCRdb alone, since no DNA is present to check it. The germline V gene encodes CDR1 SGHVS and CDR2 FNYEAQ. The CDR3 spans 18 residues. The CDR3 spells CASSILGRLAGGLGEQFF.

CDR3 protein: CASSSRDRVHGYTF. V gene TRBV27 combines with J gene TRBJ1-2; as DNA is missing, the TRBD1 call by TCRdb cannot be tested. The CDR3 totals 14 residues. The germline V gene has CDR1 MNHEY and CDR2 SMNVEV (reference sequence).

The rearrangement uses TRBV9 and TRBJ2-5; TCRdb returns TRBD1, unconfirmable since there is no DNA. The CDR3 covers 16 residues. Germline values: CDR1 SGDLS, CDR2 YYNGEE. The CDR3 sequence: CASSVDKQGLQETQYF.

The chain recombines TRBV27 with TRBJ2-7; TCRdb lists TRBD1, though no DNA is available to test this call. There are 15 residues in the CDR3. Germline loops: CDR1 MNHEY, CDR2 SMNVEV (reference sequence). The CDR3 here is CASSLTTGGGYEQYF.

The genes are TRBV19 and TRBJ1-5. Germline V gene data show CDR1 as LNHDA and CDR2 as SQIVND (reference sequence). This CDR3 is 15 amino acids long. CDR3 residues: CASRSGRTLGQPQHF. Supplemented by reference TRBV19 and TRBJ1-5, the full variable domain reads DGGITQSPKYLFRKEGQNVTLSCEQNLNHDAMYWYRQDPGQGLRLIYYSQIVNDFQKGDIAEGYSVSREKKESFPLTVTSAQKNPTAFYLCASRSGRTLGQPQHFGDGTRLSIL.

This chain uses TRBV6-6 with TRBJ1-4. Germline lookup yields CDR1 MNHNY and CDR2 SVGAGI (reference sequence). The CDR3 consists of 11 residues. The CDR3 is CATGEREKLFF.

The chain uses TRBV28 and TRBJ2-2; TCRdb names TRBD1, which stays unverified in the absence of DNA. The germline V gene encodes CDR1 MDHEN and CDR2 SYDVKM. The CDR3 extends over 14 amino acids. The CDR3: CASIRGGFTGELFF.

The rearrangement links TRBV6-6 to TRBJ2-5; TCRdb's assignment of TRBD2 cannot be checked, as there is no DNA. CDR3 length: 12 residues. The germline CDR1 and CDR2 sequences are MNHNY and SVGAGI (reference sequence). Here the CDR3 reads CASGGNGETQYF.

The chain recombines TRBV5-1 with TRBJ2-7; the D gene TCRdb calls, TRBD2, cannot be checked with no DNA. This CDR3 spans 16 amino acids. The V gene's germline CDR1 is SGHRS and CDR2 YFSETQ. This CDR3 is CASSTMLAGGTYEQYF.

The rearrangement joins TRBV5-1 to TRBJ1-1. Germline V lookup: CDR1 SGHRS, CDR2 YFSETQ. This CDR3 region has 16 residues. The CDR3 sequence: CASTPRPLAGDTEAFF.

The chain has TRBV6-2 or TRBV6-3 and TRBJ2-1; there is no DNA to check the TCRdb D call of TRBD2. This CDR3 spans 12 amino acids. The V gene's germline CDR1 is MNHEY and CDR2 SVGEGT. The CDR3 is CASSQPGLEQFF.

This rearrangement joins TRBV12-3 or TRBV12-4 to TRBJ1-2; TCRdb's D gene call, TRBD1, goes unchecked for lack of DNA. The CDR3 has 15 residues. The CDR3 is CASRKQLRTEYGYTF.

The chain has TRBV27 and TRBJ2-1; TCRdb's D call of TRBD1 is untestable without DNA. Germline CDR1 MNHEY, CDR2 SMNVEV (reference sequence). The CDR3 extends over 15 amino acids. The CDR3 reads CASSLMAGGSGEQFF.

This chain uses TRBV10-1 with TRBJ2-5. The CDR3 totals 13 residues. Germline-derived CDR1 and CDR2 are WNHNN and SYGVQD (reference sequence). The CDR3 spells CASSESTEETQYF.